This TCR beta chain stems from a study of tumor and adjacent non-tumor tissue in lung cancer. The overall study: Histology: eleven to twelve adenocarcinoma, a couple of squamous cell carcinoma, 1 small cell lung cancer. Whole-study findings and limits: Tumor repertoires had a smaller top 100 clone share than normal lung.

Germline-derived CDR1 and CDR2 are SQVTM and ANQGSEA. Trimming took 5 bases from V and 11 from J, leaving 21 bases between them. The CDR3 totals 13 residues. TCRbeta libraries were built with three rounds of nested PCR, modified from ARM-PCR. MiXCR, applied by TCRdb to the multiplex PCR reads, yields one record per CDR3 protein. Of about 110,000 distinct CDR3 sequences detected, nearly 85% appear once; the ten largest clones hold approximately 22%. The template was RNA from unsorted bulk tissue. Concerning this clonotype: Its antigen remains unknown. The conserved phenylalanine or tryptophan normally closing the CDR3 is absent here, so this likely arose from a read error.

The chain recombines TRBV29-1 with TRBJ1-2; D unresolved. The receptor was derived from a man aged 70-80 years with non-small cell lung cancer. Sequences were obtained from lung tumor tissue. The CDR3 DNA reads as TGCAGCGTTCTCCAGACGAGAGCCTATCGTTACACCTTA. Encoded protein: CSVLQTRAYRYTL.